A single sample gave rise to the 19 T cell receptor beta chains below, sequenced in a study of cytomegalovirus exposure and HLA in healthy donors. A multiplex PCR was run with 60 Vbeta primers and 13 Jbeta primers. Only in-frame clones appear in the TCRdb table, and some are missing; sequencing was by immunoSEQ multiplex PCR. The table records roughly 250,000 clones, about four fifths of them present only once. The sequenced sample was PBMCs. These receptors all stem from a girl aged 2 to 9 in good health and CMV-seronegative.

The chain carries TRBV2 and TRBJ1-4; no firm D call. V was pared by 1 base and J by 13 bases, with 7 bases between. Germline V gene data show CDR1 as SNHLY and CDR2 as FYNNEI. The CDR3 length is 11 residues. The CDR3 bases are TGTGCCAGCAGTGAAGTTGAGTTACTGTTTTTT. Its translation is CASSEVELLFF.

This clone was seen once. Other DNA sequences in this sample translate to the same CDR3. The chain is built from TRBV30 and TRBJ2-7; D uncertain. This CDR3 region has 12 residues. Trimming left V 0 bases short and J 1 base short, with 4 bases between. Germline V lookup: CDR1 GTSNPN, CDR2 SVGIG (reference sequence). This CDR3 reads CAWSVGSYEQYF. CDR3 DNA: TGTGCCTGGAGTGTCGGGTCCTACGAGCAGTACTTC. Based on the CDR3 plus reference TRBV30 and TRBJ2-7, the full variable domain is SQTIHQWPATLVQPVGSPLSLECTVEGTSNPNLYWYRQAAGRGLQLLFYSVGIGQISSEVPQNLSASRPQDRQFILSSKKLLLSDSGFYLCAWSVGSYEQYFGPGTRLTVT.

This rearrangement joins TRBV28 to TRBJ2-7; 9 nucleotides match TRBD2. The CDR3 totals 16 residues. Germline-derived CDR1 and CDR2 are MDHEN and SYDVKM. J lost 1 base, V lost 2 bases, and 6 bases had no gene match. The CDR3 sequence is CASSLELAGESYEQYF. The CDR3, as DNA: TGTGCCAGCAGTTTAGAACTAGCGGGTGAATCCTACGAGCAGTACTTC.

The rearrangement uses TRBV5-3 and TRBJ1-1; D is perhaps TRBD1 (5 bases). TRBV5-3 is an open reading frame whose function is uncertain. The CDR3 has 13 amino acids. Trimming cost V 1 base and J 4 bases, with 8 bases left between them. For the CDR3, the DNA is TGTGCCAGAAGCTTGCAGGGCCTCACTGAAGCTTTCTTT. Protein: CARSLQGLTEAFF.

The chain links TRBV5-1 to TRBJ1-5; 7 bases are shared with TRBD1. V shed 3 bases and J 3 bases; nucleotides not matched to a gene: 6. Germline lookup yields CDR1 SGHRS and CDR2 YFSETQ. The CDR3 length is 15 residues. The CDR3 is CASSWAGGNNQPQHF. The CDR3 DNA sequence: TGCGCCAGCAGCTGGGCAGGGGGGAACAATCAGCCCCAGCATTTT.

The chain has TRBV2 and TRBJ1-1, with D hard to call. This CDR3 has 13 residues. The V end lost 2 bases, the J end lost 4 bases, and 8 bases lay between the germline ends. Germline CDR1 and CDR2: SNHLY and FYNNEI. The CDR3 nucleotides are TGTGCCAGCAGTGAATTGGGCAGCACTGAAGCTTTCTTT. It specifies CASSELGSTEAFF. Looking up the rest from reference TRBV2 and TRBJ1-1 gives the full variable domain: EPEVTQTPSHQVTQMGQEVILRCVPISNHLYFYWYRQILGQKVEFLVSFYNNEISEKSEIFDDQFSVERPDGSNFTLKIRSTKLEDSAMYFCASSELGSTEAFFGQGTRLTVV.

V is TRBV5-1 and J is TRBJ2-5; perhaps TRBD2 as D (5 bases). Looked up from germline, CDR1 is SGHRS and CDR2 is YFSETQ. The CDR3 covers 15 residues. The V gene lost 0 bases and the J gene lost 5 bases, with 14 bases spanning the gap. CDR3 loop: CASSLEPGMGETQYF. CDR3 coding DNA: TGCGCCAGCAGCTTGGAACCGGGGATGGGGGAGACCCAGTACTTC.

This clone was picked up a small number of times. The genes are TRBV19 and TRBJ2-5; TRBD2 matches at 8 bases. Matching the DNA end better, TRBJ2-7 makes the J call doubtful. CDR3 length: 16 amino acids. Germline V lookup: CDR1 LNHDA, CDR2 SQIVND (reference sequence). The CDR3 sequence: CASSIALTSGIYEQYF. The CDR3 DNA sequence: TGTGCCAGTAGTATCGCACTAACTAGCGGAATCTACGAGCAGTACTTC.

This chain uses TRBV2 with TRBJ2-7; D perhaps matches TRBD2 (5 bases). Trimming shortened V by 1 base and J by 1 base, and 11 bases separated the two germline ends. Germline V CDR1 and CDR2: SNHLY, FYNNEI. The CDR3 covers 15 residues. CDR3 sequence: CASSEEAGLSYEQYF. The CDR3 DNA sequence: TGTGCCAGCAGTGAAGAGGCCGGACTTTCCTACGAGCAGTACTTC.

The chain combines TRBV7-9 with TRBJ1-1; D uncertain. The germline V gene encodes CDR1 SEHNR and CDR2 FQNEAQ (reference sequence). V was pared by 10 bases and J by 5 bases, with 17 bases between. The CDR3 is 13 residues long. The CDR3 coding sequence is TGTGCCACCATAGAGGGCTCTAGGACTGAAGCTTTCTTT. It codes for CATIEGSRTEAFF.

This clone was observed once. The J gene is TRBJ2-1, the V gene TRBV27, with 8 bases fitting TRBD2. The germline V gene has CDR1 MNHEY and CDR2 SMNVEV (reference sequence). Losses at the gene ends were 2 bases for V and 4 bases for J; bases not matched to a gene: 4. The CDR3 covers 15 residues. This chain's CDR3 is CASSLSGGEYNEQFF. CDR3 nucleotide sequence: TGTGCCAGCAGTTTAAGCGGGGGCGAATACAATGAGCAGTTCTTC.

The chain links TRBV19 to TRBJ1-2; tentatively, D is TRBD1 (5 bases). V lost 4 bases, J lost 8 bases, and 14 bases lay in between. CDR1 and CDR2 (germline): LNHDA, SQIVND (reference sequence). The CDR3 runs to 13 residues. CDR3 region: CASSTQGFGGYTF. The CDR3 DNA reads as TGTGCCAGTAGTACCCAGGGTTTTGGGGGCTACACCTTC.

This chain joins TRBV19 and TRBJ2-7; no definite D call. The V gene's germline CDR1 is LNHDA and CDR2 SQIVND (reference sequence). The germline V and J ends were trimmed by 6 bases and 0 bases, with 9 bases remaining between them. The length of the CDR3 is 13 residues. The chain's CDR3 is CASSLVASYEQYF. The CDR3 DNA is TGTGCCAGTAGCCTCGTAGCCTCCTACGAGCAGTACTTC.

The chain recombines TRBV5-6 with TRBJ1-1; 11 bases are a match to TRBD1. CDR1 is SGHDT, CDR2 YYEEEE, per germline. This CDR3 region has 17 residues. The junction had 9 bases not matched to a gene; V was cut back by 2 bases and J by 3 bases. The CDR3 DNA is TGTGCCAGCAGCTTCTTGGGACAGGGGGTTGGGGACACTGAAGCTTTCTTT. This gives the protein CASSFLGQGVGDTEAFF.

The rearrangement joins TRBV5-1 to TRBJ1-2; D perhaps matches TRBD1 (6 bases). CDR3 length equals 15 residues. V was trimmed by 7 bases and J by 1 base, leaving 17 bases between them. Germline V gene data show CDR1 as SGHRS and CDR2 as YFSETQ. The CDR3 reads CASGRGSAYNYGYTF. CDR3 sequence (DNA): TGCGCCAGCGGGAGGGGGTCGGCCTATAACTATGGCTACACCTTC.

The sample holds a few counts of this clone. The V and J genes are TRBV5-4 and TRBJ2-7, with TRBD2 matching 13 bases. After removal of 3 bases from V and 6 bases from J, the junction contained 3 bases not matched to a gene. CDR1 and CDR2 from the germline V gene are SGHNT and YYREEE (reference sequence). There are 14 residues in the CDR3. DNA for the CDR3: TGTGCCAGCAGCTGGGGGACTAGCGGGGTCGAGCAGTACTTC. Amino acids: CASSWGTSGVEQYF. The full variable domain, its missing parts supplied by reference TRBV5-4 and TRBJ2-7, is ETGVTQSPTHLIKTRGQQVTLRCSSQSGHNTVSWYQQALGQGPQFIFQYYREEENGRGNFPPRFSGLQFPNYSSELNVNALELDDSALYLCASSWGTSGVEQYFGPGTRLTVT.

The chain carries TRBV4-1 and TRBJ1-5, with D possibly being TRBD1 (5 bases). V lost 1 base to trimming and J lost 8 bases, with 9 bases between them. CDR1 is MGHRA and CDR2 is YSYEKL in the germline V gene. There are 13 residues in the CDR3. CDR3 bases: TGCGCCAGCAGCCAAGGGGGCTTCGAGCCCCAGCATTTT. Encoded protein: CASSQGGFEPQHF.

This clone has more than one count but fewer than ten. The chain recombines TRBV28 with TRBJ2-1; maybe TRBD2 (6 bases). V was trimmed by 6 bases and J by 7 bases, leaving 13 bases between them. The CDR3 has 13 residues. Looked up from germline, CDR1 is MDHEN and CDR2 is SYDVKM. The DNA of the CDR3 is TGTGCCAGCAGGTCGCGGGGCTCGAATGAGCAGTTCTTC. Its protein is CASRSRGSNEQFF.

The chain joins TRBV29-1 to TRBJ1-3; D perhaps matches TRBD1 (6 bases). The CDR3 is made up of 14 amino acids. V was cut by 4 bases and J by 0 bases, with 10 bases left in between. Germline V lookup: CDR1 SQVTM, CDR2 ANQGSEA. CDR3 nucleotides: TGCAGCGTTGGTGGGGGCCTCTCTGGAAACACCATATATTTT. This gives the protein CSVGGGLSGNTIYF.